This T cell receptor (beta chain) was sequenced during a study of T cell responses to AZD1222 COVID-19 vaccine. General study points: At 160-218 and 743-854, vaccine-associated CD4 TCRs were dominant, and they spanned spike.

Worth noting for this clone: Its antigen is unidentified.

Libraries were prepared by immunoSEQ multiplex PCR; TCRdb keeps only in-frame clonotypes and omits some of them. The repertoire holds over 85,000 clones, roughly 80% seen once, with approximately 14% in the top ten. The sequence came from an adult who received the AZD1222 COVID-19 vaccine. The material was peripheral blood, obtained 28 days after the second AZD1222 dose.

The CDR3 here is CASGGEWFSEAFF. CDR3 nucleotides: TGTGCCAGTGGGGGGGAATGGTTCTCGGAAGCTTTCTTT. V usage is TRBV19 and J usage is TRBJ1-1; TRBD1 might be the D (5 bases). V was clipped by 8 bases and J by 8 bases, with 18 bases between them. Germline CDR1 LNHDA, CDR2 SQIVND (reference sequence). CDR3 length: 13 residues. Complete variable domain (other parts from reference TRBV19 and TRBJ1-1): DGGITQSPKYLFRKEGQNVTLSCEQNLNHDAMYWYRQDPGQGLRLIYYSQIVNDFQKGDIAEGYSVSREKKESFPLTVTSAQKNPTAFYLCASGGEWFSEAFFGQGTRLTVV.